This TCR beta chain was recovered during a study of radiation and T cells in renal cell carcinoma. General study results and limits: No pretreatment tumor biopsies were available for baseline clonotypes. Top tumor clonotypes rose in blood 2 weeks post-radiation, then contracted.

The method was immunoSEQ multiplex PCR; TCRdb's version includes in-frame clones alone and lacks a portion of them. The sample lists approximately 80,000 clones; roughly 87% were seen once. As for this clone: Its antigen remains unidentified.

CDR1 MNHEY and CDR2 SMNVEV come from the germline V gene (reference sequence). The CDR3 sequence is 13 residues long. V was trimmed by 6 bases and J by 4 bases, leaving 12 bases between them. Described time point: blood 4 weeks post-SBRT, at nephrectomy. Noted treatment: 15 Gy SBRT to primary tumor, nephrectomy 4 weeks later. Nephrectomy followed 15 Gy stereotactic body radiation by 4 weeks. Radiation-treated patients gave blood at baseline, week 2 and week 4. Sequenced material: blood, taken from a patient whose treatment included radiotherapy and nephrectomy. The source is a woman in her 70s with renal cell carcinoma. The rearrangement links TRBV27 to TRBJ1-1; maybe TRBD1 (5 bases). The CDR3 coding sequence is TGTGCCAGCAGCCCAACAGGAGTCACTGAAGCTTTCTTT. Encoded protein: CASSPTGVTEAFF.